This T cell receptor (beta chain) was retrieved from a study of early T cells in non-severe SARS-CoV-2 infection. Study background: Sequencing of unsorted whole blood was done on bulk RNA, leaving chains unpaired. Study-level findings and limits: Missing private and CD4 specificities, VDJdb matching favored anti-spike CD8 responses.

Unique molecular identifiers (one per individual cDNA molecule) were attached. TCRdb reprocessed the 5' RACE reads with MiXCR, giving one entry per CDR3 protein. In the table there are around 76,000 distinct CDR3 sequences, around 10% of which are singletons. This clonotype was detected only a few times. What it recognizes is unknown. Germline V lookup: CDR1 MNHNS, CDR2 SASEGT. V lost 7 bases to trimming and J lost 2 bases, with 16 bases between them. The CDR3 runs to 15 residues. The sequencing sample was made of whole blood. This TCR was sampled from an adult who was a healthcare worker with PCR-confirmed SARS-CoV-2 infection or an uninfected control (not recorded which). The genes are TRBV6-1 and TRBJ2-3; TRBD2 might be the D (7 bases). The DNA for the CDR3 is TGTGCCAGCAACGTGGGGGGGGCAGACACAGATACGCAGTATTTT. Translation gives CASNVGGADTDTQYF.